In this sample, the clone carrying this TCR beta chain turned up a few times. V lost 8 bases and J lost 3, with 16 bases in between. Germline V CDR1 and CDR2: SGHAT, FQNNGV. This CDR3 is 14 amino acids long. Using its own MiXCR run on the 5' RACE reads, TCRdb lists one record per CDR3 protein. The sample comprises some 600,000 distinct CDR3 sequences, about 7.6% of which are singletons, and roughly 1.6% rests with the top ten. The source of the sample is a study of identical twins. These sequences were also reported in another study, on yellow fever vaccine responses in identical twins.

The sequenced material came from PBMCs. This chain links TRBV11-2 with TRBJ1-1; D remains ambiguous. The receptor was isolated from a woman between 18 and 30 years old in good health. CDR3 nucleotides: TGTGCCAGCCGACAACTCATTTGGGACACTGAAGCTTTCTTT. Its translation: CASRQLIWDTEAFF. Full variable domain (remainder filled in from reference TRBV11-2 and TRBJ1-1): EAGVAQSPRYKIIEKRQSVAFWCNPISGHATLYWYQQILGQGPKLLIQFQNNGVVDDSQLPKDRFSAERLKGVDSTLKIQPAKLEDSAVYLCASRQLIWDTEAFFGQGTRLTVV.